Following are 24 T cell receptor beta chains from one sample sequenced in a study of shared clonotypes between healthy human individuals (dated by TCRdb to about 2020). Library construction relied on the immunoSEQ multiplex PCR assay. The table comes from immuneACCESS by way of TCRdb, which keeps in-frame sequences with V and J called. Part of the clones is missing from these tables; in studies checked, under half for an unresolved V gene and the rest for unknown reasons. The sample records approximately 500,000 clones, almost 97% of which are singletons. Of the sample, 0.05% to 0.07% is held by the ten largest clones. The sequenced material came from naive CD4+ T cells sorted from blood. In light of the paper, this sample's cell subset or site label describes: CD45RA+ positively selected. The receptors stem from a woman in her twenties or thirties in good health.

The chain is built from TRBV27 and TRBJ2-1; TRBD2 aligns across 11 bases. With V trimmed by 1 base and J by 2 bases, 7 bases remained unmatched. The CDR3 has 18 amino acids. Germline values: CDR1 MNHEY, CDR2 SMNVEV (reference sequence). The CDR3 sequence is CASSLYRTTSGAYNEQFF. The CDR3 DNA is TGTGCCAGCAGTTTATATAGGACGACTAGCGGGGCCTACAATGAGCAGTTCTTC.

V usage is TRBV28 and J usage is TRBJ1-1; TRBD1 matches at 10 bases. The CDR3 length is 15 residues. With V trimmed by 6 bases and J by 10 bases, 14 bases remained unmatched. From germline, CDR1 is MDHEN and CDR2 SYDVKM. CDR3 nucleotide sequence: TGTGCCAGCAGCCCAGTGACAGGGGGCGTGTCGGTAGCTTTCTTT. As protein: CASSPVTGGVSVAFF.

The V gene is TRBV5-6, the J gene TRBJ2-7; 15 positions agree with TRBD2. Trimming at V came to 5 bases and at J to 3 bases, leaving 12 bases not matched to a gene. The CDR3 is 18 amino acids. CDR1 and CDR2 from the germline V gene are SGHDT and YYEEEE. CDR3 in amino acids: CASRQGTSGRTLDYEQYF. DNA of the CDR3: TGTGCCAGCAGGCAAGGGACTAGCGGGAGGACCTTGGACTACGAGCAGTACTTC. Drawing the rest from reference TRBV5-6 and TRBJ2-7, the complete variable domain is DAGVTQSPTHLIKTRGQQVTLRCSPKSGHDTVSWYQQALGQGPQFIFQYYEEEERQRGNFPDRFSGHQFPNYSSELNVNALLLGDSALYLCASRQGTSGRTLDYEQYFGPGTRLTVT.

V is TRBV2 and J is TRBJ1-2, with no clear D. Germline V CDR1 and CDR2: SNHLY, FYNNEI. The CDR3 is made up of 12 amino acids. The V end lost 7 bases, the J end lost 1 base, and 7 bases lay between the germline ends. CDR3 nucleotides: TGTGCCAGCAAATATTATAACTATGGCTACACCTTC. Translated: CASKYYNYGYTF.

The J gene is TRBJ2-2, the V gene TRBV6-1, with D perhaps matching TRBD1 (6 bases). Trimming took off 6 bases at V and 1 base at J, with 12 bases between the two ends. This CDR3 is built from 15 residues. Germline assignment: CDR1 MNHNS and CDR2 SASEGT. The CDR3 reads CASSPGHLNTGELFF. The CDR3 DNA reads as TGTGCCAGCAGCCCGGGACATCTGAACACCGGGGAGCTGTTTTTT.

V gene TRBV4-2 combines with J gene TRBJ1-1; 7 bases map to TRBD1. V trimming: 3 bases; J trimming: 1 base; junction bases outside the gene matches: 2. The CDR3 extends over 14 amino acids. Per the germline V gene, CDR1 is LGHNA and CDR2 is YNFKEQ. The CDR3 DNA reads as TGTGCCAGCAGCCAGGACAGGACGAACACTGAAGCTTTCTTT. This codes for CASSQDRTNTEAFF.

The chain carries TRBV2 and TRBJ2-3; 9 bases align to TRBD2. The germline CDR1 and CDR2 sequences are SNHLY and FYNNEI. This CDR3 is built from 16 residues. The trim removed 4 bases at V and 6 bases at J, leaving 11 bases unmatched. This chain's CDR3 is CASSGREGLVRDTQYF. CDR3 DNA: TGTGCCAGCAGTGGGCGGGAGGGCCTGGTTCGGGATACGCAGTATTTT.

DNA for the CDR3: TGTGCCAGCAGTTTTACGGGGACTAGCGGGAGGGCCGCGGTTCACGAGCAGTACTTC. It yields the protein CASSFTGTSGRAAVHEQYF. V is TRBV27 and J is TRBJ2-7; 16 bases map to TRBD2. The CDR3 has 19 residues. Trimming removed 3 bases from V and 5 bases from J; junction bases left unmatched: 13. Per germline, CDR1 MNHEY and CDR2 SMNVEV (reference sequence).

The chain recombines TRBV7-8 with TRBJ1-3, with a possible D match to TRBD1 (6 bases). CDR1 is SGHVS, CDR2 FQNEAQ, per germline. V shed 5 bases and J shed 8 bases, with 16 bases lying between them. The CDR3 is made up of 14 amino acids. CDR3 protein: CASSRLGGADTIYF. CDR3 bases: TGTGCCAGCAGCCGTTTGGGGGGGGCAGACACCATATATTTT. Variable domain in full (rest from reference TRBV7-8 and TRBJ1-3): GAGVSQSPRYKVAKRGQDVALRCDPISGHVSLFWYQQALGQGPEFLTYFQNEAQLDKSGLPSDRFFAERPEGSVSTLKIQRTQQEDSAVYLCASSRLGGADTIYFGEGSWLTVV.

This chain connects TRBV27 to TRBJ2-7; 7 bases map to TRBD2. CDR1 MNHEY and CDR2 SMNVEV come from the germline V gene (reference sequence). After removal of 6 bases from V and 0 bases from J, the junction contained 2 bases not matched to a gene. There are 13 residues in the CDR3. The CDR3 coding sequence is TGTGCCAGCAGACTAGCGTTCTCCTACGAGCAGTACTTC. This translates into CASRLAFSYEQYF.

The V call is TRBV28, the J call TRBJ1-1; D perhaps matches TRBD1 (6 bases). Germline V gives CDR1 MDHEN, CDR2 SYDVKM. With 6 bases removed from V and 4 bases from J, the gap between germline ends came to 15 bases. The CDR3 length is 14 residues. CDR3 sequence: CASRNRVPFTEAFF. Written as DNA, the CDR3 is TGTGCCAGCAGGAACAGGGTTCCCTTCACTGAAGCTTTCTTT. The variable domain in full, completed from reference TRBV28 and TRBJ1-1, reads DVKVTQSSRYLVKRTGEKVFLECVQDMDHENMFWYRQDPGLGLRLIYFSYDVKMKEKGDIPEGYSVSREKKERFSLILESASTNQTSMYLCASRNRVPFTEAFFGQGTRLTVV.

The V gene is TRBV6-1, the J gene TRBJ2-7; D is perhaps TRBD1 or TRBD2 (5 bases each). The CDR3 loop spans 15 amino acids. From germline, CDR1 is MNHNS and CDR2 SASEGT. Trimming pared 4 bases from V and 3 bases from J, leaving 16 bases between. CDR3 amino acids: CASSASQGEIYEQYF. The CDR3 DNA is TGTGCCAGCAGTGCCTCTCAAGGGGAGATCTACGAGCAGTACTTC.

V gene TRBV2 combines with J gene TRBJ2-2, with 10 bases matching TRBD2. The CDR3 loop spans 16 amino acids. Germline CDR1 is SNHLY and CDR2 is FYNNEI. The junction had 4 bases not matched to a gene; V was cut back by 2 bases and J by 4 bases. CDR3 nucleotides: TGTGCCAGCAGTGAACTAGCGGGAGTGTCCACCGGGGAGCTGTTTTTT. This translates into CASSELAGVSTGELFF.

This clone occurred once. The genes are TRBV19 and TRBJ1-1; D unclear. Germline loops: CDR1 LNHDA, CDR2 SQIVND (reference sequence). This CDR3 is 14 amino acids long. The ends were cut back, 5 bases at V and 1 base at J, with 11 bases in the middle. The DNA of the CDR3 is TGTGCCAGTAGTTCCCTAGGCGGGAACACTGAAGCTTTCTTT. It specifies CASSSLGGNTEAFF.

This chain uses TRBV6-5 with TRBJ1-3; maybe TRBD1 (6 bases). Per the germline V gene, CDR1 is MNHEY and CDR2 is SVGAGI. This CDR3 has 16 residues. V lost 2 bases and J 1 base, leaving 12 bases between the germline ends. The CDR3 DNA sequence: TGTGCCAGCAGTTACACCCGAACAGGGTCTGGAAACACCATATATTTT. Protein product: CASSYTRTGSGNTIYF.

V usage is TRBV4-1 and J usage is TRBJ1-5; no definite D call. Germline CDR1 and CDR2: MGHRA and YSYEKL. There are 17 residues in the CDR3. V lost 1 base to trimming and J lost 0 bases, with 13 bases between them. The CDR3 DNA reads as TGCGCCAGCAGCCAAGTTTTATCGTCGGGTAGCAATCAGCCCCAGCATTTT. This codes for CASSQVLSSGSNQPQHF.

V usage is TRBV7-9 and J usage is TRBJ2-5; perhaps TRBD2 as D (5 bases). V lost 0 bases, J lost 4 bases, and 6 bases lay in between. This CDR3 is built from 13 residues. The germline V gene has CDR1 SEHNR and CDR2 FQNEAQ (reference sequence). The CDR3 protein is CASSLAGVETQYF. The CDR3 DNA is TGTGCCAGCAGCTTAGCGGGAGTAGAGACCCAGTACTTC.

This chain links TRBV18 with TRBJ2-5; no clear D. TRBJ2-7 explains the end of the DNA better; the J call may be wrong. Germline CDR1 KGHSH, CDR2 LQKENI. The CDR3 contains 13 residues. This chain's CDR3 is CASSPPATYEQYF. The CDR3 DNA sequence: TGTGCCAGCTCACCACCTGCAACCTACGAGCAGTACTTC.

The J gene is TRBJ2-4, the V gene TRBV7-2; D is undetermined. CDR3 size: 13 residues. Trimming took 0 bases from V and 5 from J, leaving 5 bases between them. From germline, CDR1 is SGHTA and CDR2 FQGNSA. CDR3 in amino acids: CASSLAIQNIQYF. CDR3 DNA: TGTGCCAGCAGCTTAGCGATCCAAAACATTCAGTACTTC.

V is TRBV18 and J is TRBJ2-5, with D maybe TRBD2 (6 bases). Between the trimmed V and J ends, which lost 5 bases and 2 bases, there was a span of 15 bases. The CDR3 covers 15 residues. Germline V gene lookup returns CDR1 KGHSH and CDR2 LQKENI. The DNA of the CDR3 is TGTGCCAGCTCAGACCGGGAGACAACACAAGAGACCCAGTACTTC. Residues: CASSDRETTQETQYF.

The rearrangement uses TRBV7-9 and TRBJ1-4; D is uncertain. This CDR3 is built from 12 residues. V was shortened by 5 bases and J by 6 bases, with 7 bases between the two germline ends. CDR1 is SEHNR and CDR2 is FQNEAQ in the germline V gene (reference sequence). The CDR3 spells CASSTADEKLFF. As DNA, the CDR3 is TGTGCCAGCAGCACTGCCGATGAAAAACTGTTTTTT.

The CDR3 bases are TGTGCCAGCAGTTTATCGACGGAGAAACTGTTTTTT. Translating gives CASSLSTEKLFF. This rearrangement joins TRBV28 to TRBJ1-4; D call uncertain. The CDR3 is 12 amino acids. Germline V gene data show CDR1 as MDHEN and CDR2 as SYDVKM. V gave up 1 base and J gave up 11 bases, with 8 bases separating them.

The V call is TRBV5-4, the J call TRBJ2-1; unclear D gene. Germline V gene data show CDR1 as SGHNT and CDR2 as YYREEE (reference sequence). Trimming stripped 1 base from V and 4 bases from J, with 12 bases between. The CDR3 covers 15 residues. The CDR3 reads CASSLSWSRYNEQFF. For the CDR3, the DNA is TGTGCCAGCAGCTTGTCCTGGTCGCGTTACAATGAGCAGTTCTTC.

The chain is built from TRBV5-1 and TRBJ1-1, with D hard to call. CDR1 is SGHRS, CDR2 YFSETQ, per germline. There are 14 residues in the CDR3. Trimming left V 0 bases short and J 4 bases short, with 10 bases between. For the CDR3, the DNA is TGCGCCAGCAGCTTGGCCCTCAGTGGCACTGAAGCTTTCTTT. Amino acid sequence: CASSLALSGTEAFF.